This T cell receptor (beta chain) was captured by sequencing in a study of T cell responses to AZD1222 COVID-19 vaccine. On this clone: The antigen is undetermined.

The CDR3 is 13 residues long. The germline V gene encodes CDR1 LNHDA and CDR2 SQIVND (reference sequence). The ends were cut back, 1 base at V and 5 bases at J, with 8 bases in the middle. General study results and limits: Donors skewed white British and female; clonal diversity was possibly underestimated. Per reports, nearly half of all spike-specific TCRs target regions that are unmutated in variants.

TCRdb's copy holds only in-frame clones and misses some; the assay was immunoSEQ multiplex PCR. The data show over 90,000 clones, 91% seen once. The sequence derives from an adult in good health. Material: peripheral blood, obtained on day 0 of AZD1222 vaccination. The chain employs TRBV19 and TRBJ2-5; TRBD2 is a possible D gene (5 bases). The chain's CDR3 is CASSIVRGETQYF. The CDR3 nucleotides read TGTGCCAGTAGTATAGTTCGCGGGGAGACCCAGTACTTC.